These 24 T cell receptor beta chains came from one sample sequenced in a study of blood T cell repertoires in COVID-19. Sequenced by immunoSEQ multiplex PCR; TCRdb stores in-frame clones only, minus some. The sample holds fewer than 300,000 clones; more than 85% are singletons and the top ten take roughly 2.3%. Sequencing was performed on peripheral blood. These receptor sequences come from a woman in her thirties with COVID-19, enrolled during active disease.

The table lists this clone with a count of one. The chain has TRBV7-9 and TRBJ2-3; TRBD1 aligns across 9 bases. V was pared by 1 base and J by 4 bases, with 0 bases of the junction left unmatched. Germline V lookup: CDR1 SEHNR, CDR2 FQNEAQ (reference sequence). There are 14 residues in the CDR3. CDR3 loop: CASSLGQGADTQYF. The CDR3 DNA follows: TGTGCCAGCAGCTTAGGACAGGGGGCAGATACGCAGTATTTT.

The chain combines TRBV19 with TRBJ1-2; D gene unclear. There are 14 residues in the CDR3. Trimming removed 3 bases at V and 8 bases at J, with 16 bases between. Germline CDR1 is LNHDA and CDR2 is SQIVND (reference sequence). The CDR3 spells CASSMPGPYEGYTF. In DNA form, the CDR3 reads TGTGCCAGTAGTATGCCAGGTCCATATGAGGGCTACACCTTC. Combining the CDR3 with reference TRBV19 and TRBJ1-2 gives the whole variable domain DGGITQSPKYLFRKEGQNVTLSCEQNLNHDAMYWYRQDPGQGLRLIYYSQIVNDFQKGDIAEGYSVSREKKESFPLTVTSAQKNPTAFYLCASSMPGPYEGYTFGSGTRLTVV.

This chain joins TRBV5-8 and TRBJ1-1, with D unclear. The CDR3 length is 14 residues. V dropped 2 bases and J dropped 0 bases, with 8 bases sitting between them. Germline assignment: CDR1 SGHTS and CDR2 YDEGEE. The CDR3 bases are TGTGCCAGCAGCTTAGGACTCATGAACACTGAAGCTTTCTTT. This sequence encodes CASSLGLMNTEAFF.

This chain uses TRBV19 with TRBJ1-1; D may be TRBD1 (5 bases). V lost 2 bases to trimming and J lost 10 bases, with 14 bases between them. This CDR3 has 13 residues. CDR1 is LNHDA, CDR2 SQIVND, per germline (reference sequence). CDR3 region: CASSIKPGNRAFF. The CDR3, as DNA: TGTGCCAGTAGTATAAAGCCAGGGAATAGAGCTTTCTTT.

The CDR3 bases are TGCAGCGTTTTGGATTTTCTGGGACCGGGACAACACACAGATACGCAGTATTTT. This sequence encodes CSVLDFLGPGQHTDTQYF. The J gene is TRBJ2-3, the V gene TRBV29-1, with a tentative D call TRBD1 (6 bases). The CDR3 covers 18 residues. Germline V gene data show CDR1 as SQVTM and CDR2 as ANQGSEA. V lost 5 bases to trimming and J lost 2 bases, with 26 bases between them.

The chain employs TRBV7-9 and TRBJ1-4; 11 nucleotides line up with TRBD1. The CDR3 is made up of 14 amino acids. The germline gives CDR1 SEHNR, CDR2 FQNEAQ (reference sequence). V trimming: 4 bases; J trimming: 7 bases; junction bases outside the gene matches: 2. The CDR3 region is CASSSGQGVEKLFF. In DNA, the CDR3 is TGTGCCAGCAGCTCGGGACAGGGGGTTGAAAAACTGTTTTTT.

This clone was seen a handful of times. This chain links TRBV20-1 with TRBJ1-4; no firm D call. The CDR3 runs 15 residues. The germline V gene has CDR1 DFQATT and CDR2 SNEGSKA (reference sequence). V lost 3 bases to trimming and J lost 7 bases, with 18 bases between them. The CDR3: CSASPGLLWGEKLFF. CDR3 bases: TGCAGTGCTAGTCCCGGACTCCTGTGGGGTGAAAAACTGTTTTTT.

This clone was seen once. The chain is built from TRBV19 and TRBJ2-1, with 8 bases that match TRBD2. This CDR3 region has 14 residues. The V and J ends lost 10 bases and 7 bases, in that order; junction bases with no gene match: 12. Germline values: CDR1 LNHDA, CDR2 SQIVND (reference sequence). Here the CDR3 DNA reads TGTGCCACTGCCCCGGGACTAGAATTGAATGAGCAGTTCTTC. It is translated as CATAPGLELNEQFF.

The rearrangement joins TRBV25-1 to TRBJ1-1; unclear D gene. There are 15 residues in the CDR3. Trimming took off 5 bases at V and 0 bases at J, with 13 bases between the two ends. The germline V gene encodes CDR1 MGHDK and CDR2 SYGVNS. The CDR3 sequence: CASSPRGEMNTEAFF. CDR3 nucleotides: TGTGCCAGCAGTCCCCGAGGAGAGATGAACACTGAAGCTTTCTTT.

V usage is TRBV19 and J usage is TRBJ1-2; 9 positions match TRBD1. The CDR3 extends over 15 amino acids. Per the germline V gene, CDR1 is LNHDA and CDR2 is SQIVND (reference sequence). V trimming: 4 bases; J trimming: 3 bases; junction bases outside the gene matches: 6. The CDR3 coding sequence is TGTGCCAGTAGTAGGGGACAGGGCTTCGACTATGGCTACACCTTC. Translated, it gives CASSRGQGFDYGYTF.

The chain couples TRBV9 to TRBJ2-1; D might be TRBD1 (5 bases). CDR1 and CDR2 from the germline V gene are SGDLS and YYNGEE. The CDR3 is 12 residues long. With 4 bases removed from V and 5 bases from J, the gap between germline ends came to 7 bases. The CDR3 is CASSLTDNEQFF. The CDR3 coding sequence is TGTGCCAGCAGCCTGACAGACAATGAGCAGTTCTTC.

The chain combines TRBV18 with TRBJ1-4; D is unclear. The CDR3 spans 16 residues. Germline lookup yields CDR1 KGHSH and CDR2 LQKENI. V was shortened by 1 base and J by 0 bases, with 9 bases between the two germline ends. The CDR3 loop is CASSPRETSTNEKLFF. CDR3 nucleotide sequence: TGTGCCAGCTCACCACGGGAGACATCAACTAATGAAAAACTGTTTTTT.

This chain connects TRBV5-4 to TRBJ2-5; TRBD1 agrees at 7 bases. Germline V gene data show CDR1 as SGHNT and CDR2 as YYREEE (reference sequence). The trim removed 2 bases at V and 2 bases at J, leaving 6 bases unmatched. The CDR3 runs 15 residues. CDR3: CASSFRQGVQETQYF. CDR3 DNA sequence: TGTGCCAGCAGCTTTCGGCAGGGGGTACAAGAGACCCAGTACTTC.

The chain links TRBV19 to TRBJ1-2; tentatively, D is TRBD1 (6 bases). V dropped 6 bases and J dropped 5 bases, with 13 bases sitting between them. The CDR3 covers 13 residues. The V gene's germline CDR1 is LNHDA and CDR2 SQIVND (reference sequence). The DNA of the CDR3 is TGTGCCAGTAGCTCCTGGGGGACATATGGCTACACCTTC. Its protein is CASSSWGTYGYTF.

The chain combines TRBV24-1 with TRBJ1-1; tentatively, D is TRBD1 (5 bases). The CDR3 runs 12 residues. Per germline, CDR1 KGHDR and CDR2 SFDVKD. V lost 7 bases, J lost 4 bases, and 9 bases lay in between. The CDR3: CATRGGSTEAFF. CDR3 DNA sequence: TGTGCCACCAGGGGGGGGTCCACTGAAGCTTTCTTT.

The chain has TRBV12-3 or TRBV12-4 and TRBJ2-1; 8 bases align to TRBD2. The CDR3 runs 13 residues. The junction had 5 bases not matched to a gene; V was cut back by 8 bases and J by 5 bases. CDR3 region: CASLETSDNEQFF. CDR3 DNA: TGTGCCAGCCTCGAGACTAGCGACAATGAGCAGTTCTTC.

The rearrangement links TRBV5-5 to TRBJ1-1, with no clear D. The germline gives CDR1 SGHKS, CDR2 YYEKEE (reference sequence). V was clipped by 4 bases and J by 4 bases, with 14 bases between them. This CDR3 has 14 residues. For the CDR3, the DNA is TGTGCCAGCAGCCCCGGAGCGGTAGGCACTGAAGCTTTCTTT. Protein sequence: CASSPGAVGTEAFF. Based on the CDR3 plus reference TRBV5-5 and TRBJ1-1, the full variable domain is DAGVTQSPTHLIKTRGQQVTLRCSPISGHKSVSWYQQVLGQGPQFIFQYYEKEERGRGNFPDRFSARQFPNYSSELNVNALLLGDSALYLCASSPGAVGTEAFFGQGTRLTVV.

CDR3 bases: TGTGCCAGCAGACGAACCCTCGGCAGGGTTGCGTCTATGAACACTGAAGCTTTCTTT. It specifies CASRRTLGRVASMNTEAFF. The gene calls are TRBV27 and TRBJ1-1; D perhaps matches TRBD1 (5 bases). This CDR3 has 19 residues. Germline CDR1 is MNHEY and CDR2 is SMNVEV (reference sequence). Trimming removed 6 bases at V and 0 bases at J, with 26 bases between.

This clone occurred once. This CDR3 is also generated by other DNA sequences in the sample. The CDR3 nucleotides are TGCGCCAGCAGCTTGGCCGTGGGGGGAGGGTACACTGAAGCTTTCTTT. Its protein product is CASSLAVGGGYTEAFF. The chain has TRBV5-1 and TRBJ1-1; D possibly corresponds to TRBD1 (5 bases). Per the germline V gene, CDR1 is SGHRS and CDR2 is YFSETQ. Trimming left V 0 bases short and J 3 bases short, with 15 bases between. The CDR3 extends over 16 amino acids.

The V gene is TRBV3-1 (or the pseudogene TRBV3-2), the J gene TRBJ2-3; 7 bases match TRBD1. V lost 4 bases and J lost 1; bases outside the gene matches: 2. CDR1 is LGHDT, CDR2 YNNKEL, per germline (reference sequence). This CDR3 spans 14 amino acids. This chain's CDR3 is CASSPGQGTDTQYF. In nucleotides, the CDR3 is TGTGCCAGCAGCCCAGGACAGGGCACAGATACGCAGTATTTT.

This clone came up a few times. The chain has TRBV14 and TRBJ1-5; TRBD1 might be the D (5 bases). The CDR3 length is 13 residues. CDR1 and CDR2 (germline): SGHDN, FVKESK. V was cut by 1 base and J by 9 bases, with 10 bases left in between. The CDR3 DNA follows: TGTGCCAGCAGCCAAGTCTTAGGGGCGCCCCAGCATTTT. It specifies CASSQVLGAPQHF.

The chain is built from TRBV25-1 and TRBJ1-1, with 7 bases lining up with TRBD1. This CDR3 comprises 14 residues. CDR1 is MGHDK and CDR2 is SYGVNS in the germline V gene. The ends lost 1 base at V and 8 bases at J; junction bases unmatched: 7. CDR3 sequence reads: CASSEFYTTGEAFF. CDR3 bases: TGTGCCAGCAGTGAATTTTATACGACAGGGGAAGCTTTCTTT.

This chain connects TRBV3-1 (or the pseudogene TRBV3-2) to TRBJ1-6; 9 nucleotides align to TRBD1. Germline CDR1 LGHDT, CDR2 YNNKEL (reference sequence). Trimming at V came to 3 bases and at J to 9 bases, leaving 3 bases not matched to a gene. This CDR3 is 14 amino acids long. The CDR3: CASSHRDRASPLHF. The CDR3, as DNA: TGTGCCAGCAGCCACCGGGACAGGGCTTCACCCCTCCACTTT.

The chain employs TRBV30 and TRBJ2-7; D is ambiguous. This CDR3 is 11 amino acids long. Trimming stripped 3 bases from V and 6 bases from J, with 9 bases between. Germline V lookup: CDR1 GTSNPN, CDR2 SVGIG (reference sequence). CDR3 in DNA: TGTGCCTGGAGGCGCGGCACCGAGCAGTACTTC. Amino acids: CAWRRGTEQYF.